These 2 T cell receptor beta chains share one sample of origin, sequenced in a study of T cell repertoires in cytomegalovirus infection. TCRdb used MiXCR to reprocess the reads, holding one entry per CDR3 protein. This table holds hundreds of thousands of distinct CDR3 sequences, roughly 18% found once. The sequenced sample consisted of PBMCs. These receptors originate from a human donor in good health (CMV status not recorded). Some clones in this sample may be carry-over from other donors' samples.

The V call is TRBV2, the J call TRBJ1-5; D unresolved. Per germline, CDR1 SNHLY and CDR2 FYNNEI. The CDR3 has 16 amino acids. Trimming pared 4 bases from V and 1 base from J, leaving 14 bases between. CDR3 residues: CASSGVQPKSNQPQHF. The CDR3 region has the DNA TGTGCCAGCAGTGGGGTTCAACCAAAAAGCAATCAGCCCCAGCATTTT.

This clonotype was detected only a few times. This chain uses TRBV11-2 with TRBJ2-3, with 9 bases aligning to TRBD2. The V segment lost 3 bases and the J segment 7 bases; nucleotides outside the gene matches: 23. Germline V gives CDR1 SGHAT, CDR2 FQNNGV. The CDR3 loop spans 20 amino acids. This CDR3 reads CASSFGAGGQILSPLNTQYF. The CDR3 DNA is TGTGCCAGCAGCTTTGGGGCGGGGGGGCAGATCCTCTCCCCTCTCAATACGCAGTATTTT.